The clone carrying this T cell receptor (beta chain) was counted many times. The antigen remains undetermined. The CDR3 totals 16 residues. Unmatched junction bases numbered 11, after V lost 5 bases and J lost 3 bases. Germline loops: CDR1 SGHVS, CDR2 FQNEAQ. These data come from a study of T cell repertoires in cytomegalovirus infection. Study at large: Public TCR beta signatures provided an indication of both CMV infection and a matching HLA type. Study findings and constraints: Ex vivo, HLA-C-restricted CMV-specific TCR beta clonotypes prevailed over the rest of the response. Cumulative frequency (of public TCR beta family members) identified carriers of CMV plus the relevant HLA.

One entry per CDR3 protein, called by TCRdb with MiXCR from the reads. The sample shows about 250,000 distinct CDR3 sequences, roughly an eighth of them seen only once. The clonotype originates from a human donor in good health (CMV status not recorded). Some clones in this sample may be carry-over from other donors' samples. The sequencing sample was made of PBMCs. The V and J genes are TRBV7-8 and TRBJ2-3, with 7 bases lining up with TRBD1. CDR3 coding DNA: TGTGCCAGCAGCGCCGAGGGGGCCCTGAGGACAGATACGCAGTATTTT. The encoded protein is CASSAEGALRTDTQYF.